Described below is a single T cell receptor (beta chain) sequence and its context. This clonotype was detected many times. Its antigen target is currently unknown. No base quality information exists; no much larger clone differs at one position. The data are from a study of identical twins (TCRdb year 2016). With respect to the entire study: TCR alpha and beta repertoires from monozygotic twins, unrelated adults of various ages and cord blood were deep-sequenced to test whether fetal clonotypes persist. To rule out contamination, replicate twin experiments were performed at different times with different library preparation protocols. Findings and caveats that apply to the study as a whole: Conclusions relied on cross-sectional statistical analysis, since the same donors could not be followed over many years. A weaker excess of twin sharing was found in beta out-of-frame sequences because the signal-to-noise ratio was lowered by fewer shared sequences. In monozygotic twins, recombination models systematically underestimated out-of-frame TCR alpha sharing, but the models matched the sharing seen between unrelated individuals. Fewer insertions were carried by abundant cord blood beta clonotypes, a similar but weaker trend appeared in young adult naive repertoires, and no such trend appeared in memory repertoires. Compared with coincidental sharing between unrelated individuals, an excess of low generation-probability sequences was observed among out-of-frame TCR alpha sequences shared between twins. Invariant T cells such as MAIT and iNKT could partly confound zero-insertion analyses, though diverse VJ usage argued against this for most clonotypes.

To prepare the library, 5' RACE was applied. Sequencer: Illumina HiSeq 2000. Template switching introduced a universal primer binding site; the final cDNA contained a unique molecular identifier, enabling accurate counting of TCR cDNA molecules. First-strand cDNA for TCR alpha and beta chains was synthesized from specific primers in the conserved constant-segment region. Each cDNA library was double barcoded, with a SMART-Mk sample barcode plus Illumina barcodes, to control for contamination. TruSeq adapter sequences and Illumina sample barcodes were added in two successive PCR steps. Sequencing of the TCR alpha and beta cDNA libraries was done on the Illumina HiSeq platform using custom primers. The authors' analysis ran thus. MiGEC processed the raw reads to extract unique molecular identifiers, while MiXCR was used to determine the CDR3 positions. Recombination models were inferred per individual with the repgenHMM and IGoR tools using an EM algorithm. The tcR package in R was used for shared clonotype analysis, with sharing normalized by the product of cloneset sizes. To study raw recombination free of thymic and clonal selection effects, out-of-frame nonproductive sequences were analyzed. TCRdb ran its own pipeline on the public reads, namely fastp trimming at Q25 and MiXCR clone calling, and kept in-frame beta chains. Every distinct CDR3 protein forms one entry, paired with its most common genes and DNA. For this entry, the V and J calls and clone size follow TCRdb and not the study's own pipeline. The sample includes 640,000 or so distinct CDR3 sequences, with 5.5% to 6.5% observed a single time. 1.5% to 2% of the sample is in the top ten clones.

Every donor in the study was a healthy Caucasian. Three unrelated non-twin adults were also sequenced: a male aged 18 to 30, a male aged 50 to 60 and a female aged 50 to 60. Using Miltenyi CD45RO+ enrichment and human naive T-cell isolation kits, memory (CD45RO+) and naive T cells were isolated from PBMC. The CDR3 spans 13 residues, from the cysteine through the phenylalanine. Only the CDR3 DNA is retained, 39 bases long and in frame from the first base. From V the trimming removes 6 bases and from J it removes 4 bases, while the gene matches leave 6 bases of the junction unaccounted for. Reading the germline V gene (reference sequence) gives CDR1 DFQATT and CDR2 SNEGSKA.

What was sequenced was naive T cells sorted from blood. The label giving this sample's cell subset or site can be read as: cells isolated with a human naive T-cell isolation kit. The rearranged chain carries TRBV20-1 and TRBJ1-5, with 7 bases matching TRBD1. The sequence came from a man aged 18 to 35 in good health. The CDR3 amino acid sequence is: CSAGQSLNQPQHF. The sequenced DNA: TGCAGTGCGGGACAGTCATTAAATCAGCCCCAGCATTTT.